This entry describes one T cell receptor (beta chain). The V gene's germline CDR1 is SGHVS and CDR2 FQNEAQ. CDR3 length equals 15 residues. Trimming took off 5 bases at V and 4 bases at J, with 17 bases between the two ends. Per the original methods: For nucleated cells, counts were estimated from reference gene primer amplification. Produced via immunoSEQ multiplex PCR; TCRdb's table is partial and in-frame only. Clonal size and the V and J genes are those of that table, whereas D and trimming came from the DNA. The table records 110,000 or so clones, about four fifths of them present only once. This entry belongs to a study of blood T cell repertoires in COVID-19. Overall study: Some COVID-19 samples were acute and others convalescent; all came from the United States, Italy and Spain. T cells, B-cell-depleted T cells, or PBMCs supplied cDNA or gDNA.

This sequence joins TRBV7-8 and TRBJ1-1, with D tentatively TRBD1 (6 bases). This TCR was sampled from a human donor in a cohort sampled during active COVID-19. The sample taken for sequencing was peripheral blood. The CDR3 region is CASSPAGASATEAFF. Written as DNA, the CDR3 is TGTGCCAGCAGCCCGGCGGGGGCGTCGGCCACTGAAGCTTTCTTT. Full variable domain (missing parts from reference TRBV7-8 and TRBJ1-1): GAGVSQSPRYKVAKRGQDVALRCDPISGHVSLFWYQQALGQGPEFLTYFQNEAQLDKSGLPSDRFFAERPEGSVSTLKIQRTQQEDSAVYLCASSPAGASATEAFFGQGTRLTVV.